These T cell receptor beta chains were read from a single sample in a study of T cell responses to AZD1222 COVID-19 vaccine. This table comes from immunoSEQ multiplex PCR, and its TCRdb copy is limited to in-frame clones, with some not included. The data hold under 150,000 clones, with 75% to 90% observed a single time. Specimen: peripheral blood, collected 28 days after the second AZD1222 dose. These receptors were obtained from an adult who received the AZD1222 COVID-19 vaccine. Both conserved end residues are part of each CDR3. A D gene is named only where the DNA matches it firmly. Part of the rows lack a size; the others show once, few, many or a class for expanded clones.

v_gene,j_gene,d_gene,len,abundance,CDR3nt,CDR3aa
TRBV7-8,TRBJ1-3,TRBD1,16,-,TGTGCCAGCAGCTGGGGGACAGGGGACAATGGAAACACCATATATTTT,CASSWGTGDNGNTIYF
TRBV28,TRBJ2-2,-,12,-,TGTGCCAGCGGAGGTGGTGCCGGGGAGCTGTTTTTT,CASGGGAGELFF
TRBV5-8,TRBJ1-4,-,13,-,TGTGCCAGCAGCACCAGGGTTGATGAAAAACTGTTTTTT,CASSTRVDEKLFF
TRBV5-6,TRBJ2-5,-,14,-,TGTGCCAGCAGCTTGTTGGGGGGCAGAGAGACCCAGTACTTC,CASSLLGGRETQYF
TRBV6-2/TRBV6-3,TRBJ1-1,TRBD1,15,-,TGTGCCAGCAGTTCCCCCAGGGGGCCGAACACTGAAGCTTTCTTT,CASSSPRGPNTEAFF
TRBV2,TRBJ2-7,TRBD1,14,-,TGTGCCAGCAGTAAGGACAGGCAGTCCTACGAGCAGTACTTC,CASSKDRQSYEQYF
TRBV6-5,TRBJ1-1,-,13,-,TGTGCCAGCAGCTGGACAGCCGGTACTGAAGCTTTCTTT,CASSWTAGTEAFF
TRBV6-2/TRBV6-3,TRBJ1-1,-,14,-,TGTGCCAGCAGTCCAACTCCCGGGACCGGAGAAGCTTTCTTT,CASSPTPGTGEAFF
TRBV5-4,TRBJ1-4,-,13,-,TGTGCCAGCCAGACAGGTCTGAATGAAAAACTGTTTTTT,CASQTGLNEKLFF
TRBV28,TRBJ1-6,-,14,-,TGTGCCAGCAGACTTTTAGGGGAAGTTTCACCCCTCCACTTT,CASRLLGEVSPLHF
TRBV6-2/TRBV6-3,TRBJ2-1,TRBD2,17,-,TGTGCCAGCAGTTACTCCCCCCCTAGCGGAATATACAATGAGCAGTTCTTC,CASSYSPPSGIYNEQFF
TRBV7-9,TRBJ1-3,-,14,-,TGTGCCAGCAGGCAGGGGAGCTCTGGAAACACCATATATTTT,CASRQGSSGNTIYF
TRBV7-2,TRBJ1-1,-,14,-,TGTGCCAGCAGCTTAAGGGGGAGGGGGACTGAAGCTTTCTTT,CASSLRGRGTEAFF
TRBV19,TRBJ1-2,-,16,-,TGTGCCAGTAGTATAGATTCCGGGCGTGTGGAGGTCGGCTACACCTTC,CASSIDSGRVEVGYTF
TRBV2,TRBJ1-1,-,13,-,TGTGCCAGTAGGGAGGGGGGCTACACTGAAGCTTTCTTT,CASREGGYTEAFF
TRBV27,TRBJ1-4,-,14,-,TGTGCCAGCAGTCCACGACAGAACAATGAAAAACTGTTTTTT,CASSPRQNNEKLFF
TRBV4-3,TRBJ2-2,TRBD2,18,-,TGCGCCAGCAGCCAATTTCCCTTAGCGGGGGTGGACACCGGGGAGCTGTTTTTT,CASSQFPLAGVDTGELFF
TRBV7-2,TRBJ2-3,-,15,-,TGTGCCAGCAGCTTGCGGCTAGCTAGCACAGATACGCAGTATTTT,CASSLRLASTDTQYF
TRBV4-2,TRBJ1-2,-,15,once,TGTGCCAGCAGCCAAGATCTAGGGACTAACTATGGCTACACCTTC,CASSQDLGTNYGYTF
TRBV4-1,TRBJ1-3,-,15,-,TGCGCCAGCAGCCAAGAGGGAGGCGGGTTCGACACCATATATTTT,CASSQEGGGFDTIYF
TRBV5-1,TRBJ2-1,-,12,-,TGCGCCAGCAGCTTAGCAGTGAATGAGCAGTTCTTC,CASSLAVNEQFF
TRBV5-1,TRBJ2-7,TRBD2,17,-,TGCGCCAGCAGCTTGGTCGTAGCGGGGGGAACGTGGTACGAGCAGTACTTC,CASSLVVAGGTWYEQYF
TRBV3-1/TRBV3-2,TRBJ2-3,-,14,-,TGTGCCAGCAGCCACCTAGGGCGAGGAGATACGCAGTATTTT,CASSHLGRGDTQYF
TRBV29-1,TRBJ1-2,TRBD1,14,-,TGCAGCGTTGGGCAAACAGGGGGCGCCTATGGCTACACCTTC,CSVGQTGGAYGYTF
TRBV6-5,TRBJ1-5,-,15,-,TGTGCCAGCAGTTACCCACCGGGACTTCTACAGCCCCAGCATTTT,CASSYPPGLLQPQHF
TRBV28,TRBJ2-1,TRBD2,16,once,TGTGCCAGCAGTTCCTTCCTTGGACTAGCTTTGAATGAGCAGTTCTTC,CASSSFLGLALNEQFF
TRBV27,TRBJ2-2,TRBD2,17,-,TGTGCCAGCAGTTTATTCCCAGCGGGGGAATCTTTTGGGGAGCTGTTTTTT,CASSLFPAGESFGELFF
TRBV5-1,TRBJ2-2,TRBD2,16,few,TGCGCCAGCAGCCCAAGCGGGGGCTACAACACCGGGGAGCTGTTTTTT,CASSPSGGYNTGELFF